The table lists the clone carrying this TCR beta chain with a count of one. Germline CDR1 and CDR2: SGHVS and FNYEAQ. This CDR3 has 13 amino acids. V shed 5 bases and J shed 7 bases, with 11 bases lying between them. It was with unique molecular identifiers that the TCRbeta library was prepared. MiXCR, applied by TCRdb to the PCR reads, yields one record per CDR3 protein. The sample includes under 850,000 distinct CDR3 sequences, under 15% of them seen just once. This record comes from a study of T-cell reconstitution after alpha-beta-depleted transplantation in children. Source: PBMCs, taken before TCRalphabeta/CD19-depleted stem cell transplant. The sequence was obtained from a girl aged 2-9 years with congenital amegakaryocytic thrombocytopenia, due to receive a stem cell transplant. V and J are TRBV7-6 and TRBJ2-2, with D unresolved. The CDR3 sequence: CASSQEVSGELFF. The DNA of the CDR3 is TGTGCCAGCAGCCAAGAGGTCAGCGGGGAGCTGTTTTTT. The full variable domain, its missing parts supplied by reference TRBV7-6 and TRBJ2-2, is GAGVSQSPRYKVTKRGQDVALRCDPISGHVSLYWYRQALGQGPEFLTYFNYEAQQDKSGLPNDRFSAERPEGSISTLTIQRTEQRDSAMYRCASSQEVSGELFFGEGSRLTVL.